The clone carrying this TCR beta chain was counted ten times or more. The antigen is undetermined. There are 17 residues in the CDR3. Trimming pared 2 bases from V and 4 bases from J, leaving 20 bases between. The germline CDR1 and CDR2 sequences are MNHNS and SASEGT. These data come from a study of regulatory T cells in long-lasting Graves disease. CDR3-region Arm-PCR and iRepertoire HTBI primers produced the TCR beta libraries. A single record per CDR3 protein comes from TCRdb applying MiXCR to the multiplex PCR reads. The sample includes roughly 420,000 distinct CDR3 sequences, approximately 14% of them seen just once. Time point specified: newly diagnosed GD, antithyroid drugs for less than 3 months. The TCR library was prepared using RNA isolated from PBMCs. Study-wide results and caveats: Persistent disease favored TRBV28, TRBJ1-2 and TRBJ2-5.

The data were also submitted as part of a second study, on T cells in Graves' hyperthyroidism and ophthalmopathy. That report adds: The HTBI set primed first-round TCR CDR3 RT-PCR.

The starting material was peripheral blood mononuclear cells (PBMCs), obtained at new diagnosis, from a patient treated with antithyroid drugs. This chain joins TRBV6-1 and TRBJ1-2; D perhaps matches TRBD1 (5 bases). The clonotype comes from a woman in her forties or fifties with Graves disease. CDR3 in amino acids: CASSERQSGARSYGYTF. In nucleotides, the CDR3 is TGTGCCAGCAGTGAAAGACAGTCCGGGGCTAGGAGCTATGGCTACACCTTC.